The present T cell receptor beta chain was sequenced within a study of blood T cells in healthy people across ages. Germline V gene sequence: CDR1 SGHRS, CDR2 YFSETQ. CDR3 length: 16 residues. Only one count was recorded for this clonotype. One end of the junction fails to match germline, which may point to a read error. Then a second PCR, running about 6 to 12 cycles, was carried out with a sample-barcoded 5' primer and a J-beta primer mix. TCRdb re-derived calls from the 5' RACE reads in MiXCR, one entry per CDR3 protein. The sample has 2 million or so distinct CDR3 sequences, around half seen once.

The sequencing sample was made of blood. The receptor comes from a woman between 40 and 55 years old in good health. The chain employs TRBV5-1 and TRBJ2-7; the match to TRBD2 covers 9 bases. The closer fit of TRBJ2-5 to the DNA end suggests the J call may be wrong. CDR3 DNA: TGCGCCGGCAGCGCCTCCGGGCTAGCGGGGCGTGAGACCCAGTACTTC. Translating gives CAGSASGLAGRETQYF.